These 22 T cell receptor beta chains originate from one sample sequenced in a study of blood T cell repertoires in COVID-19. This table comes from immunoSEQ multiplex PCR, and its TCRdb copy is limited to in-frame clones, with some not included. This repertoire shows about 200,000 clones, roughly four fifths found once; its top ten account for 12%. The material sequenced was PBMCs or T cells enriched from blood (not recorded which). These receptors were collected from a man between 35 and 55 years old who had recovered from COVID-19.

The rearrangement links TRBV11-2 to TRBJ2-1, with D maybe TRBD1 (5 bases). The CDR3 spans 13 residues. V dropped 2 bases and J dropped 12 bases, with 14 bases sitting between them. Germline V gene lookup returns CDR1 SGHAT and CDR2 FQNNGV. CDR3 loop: CASSLSSFTGQFF. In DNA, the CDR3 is TGTGCCAGCAGCTTAAGTAGTTTCACAGGGCAGTTCTTC.

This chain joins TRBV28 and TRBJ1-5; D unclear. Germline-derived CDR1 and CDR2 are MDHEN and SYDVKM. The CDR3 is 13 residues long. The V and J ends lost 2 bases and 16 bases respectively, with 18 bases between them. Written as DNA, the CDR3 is TGTGCCAGCAGTTTAAATAGCGTCGGTCGAATCCATTTT. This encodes CASSLNSVGRIHF.

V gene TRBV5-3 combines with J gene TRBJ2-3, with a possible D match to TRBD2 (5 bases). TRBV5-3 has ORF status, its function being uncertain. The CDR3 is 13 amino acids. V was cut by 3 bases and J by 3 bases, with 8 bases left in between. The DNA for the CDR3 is TGTGCCAGAAGCTGGACTGTGACAGATACGCAGTATTTT. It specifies CARSWTVTDTQYF.

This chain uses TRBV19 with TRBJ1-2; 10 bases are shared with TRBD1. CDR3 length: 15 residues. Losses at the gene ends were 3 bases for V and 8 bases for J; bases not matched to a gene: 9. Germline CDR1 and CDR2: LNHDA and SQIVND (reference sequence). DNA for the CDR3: TGTGCCAGTAGTATGACGGGACAGGGGATTCGGGGCTACACCTTC. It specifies CASSMTGQGIRGYTF.

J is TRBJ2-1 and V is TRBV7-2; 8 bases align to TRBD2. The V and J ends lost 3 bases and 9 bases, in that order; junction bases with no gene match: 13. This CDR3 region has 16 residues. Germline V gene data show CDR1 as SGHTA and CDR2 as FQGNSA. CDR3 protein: CASSFQSGGTSGEQFF. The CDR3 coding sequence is TGTGCCAGCAGCTTCCAAAGTGGGGGGACTAGTGGTGAGCAGTTCTTC.

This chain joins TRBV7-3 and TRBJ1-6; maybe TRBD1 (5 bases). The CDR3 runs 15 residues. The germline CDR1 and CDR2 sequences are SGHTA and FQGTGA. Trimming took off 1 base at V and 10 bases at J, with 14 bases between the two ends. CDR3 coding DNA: TGTGCCAGCAGCTTAAAGGGGCAGGGAGGATCACCCCTCCACTTT. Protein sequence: CASSLKGQGGSPLHF.

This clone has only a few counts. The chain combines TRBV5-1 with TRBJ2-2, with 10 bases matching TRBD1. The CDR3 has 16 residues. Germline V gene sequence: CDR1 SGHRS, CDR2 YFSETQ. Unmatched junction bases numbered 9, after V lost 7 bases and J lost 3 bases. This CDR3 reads CASQLTGTGDTGELFF. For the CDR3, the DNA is TGCGCCAGCCAGTTGACCGGGACAGGGGACACCGGGGAGCTGTTTTTT.

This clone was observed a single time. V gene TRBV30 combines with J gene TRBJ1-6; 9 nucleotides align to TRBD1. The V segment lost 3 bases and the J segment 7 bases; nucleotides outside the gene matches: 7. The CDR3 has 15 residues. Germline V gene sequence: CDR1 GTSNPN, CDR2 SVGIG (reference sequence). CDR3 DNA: TGTGCCTGGAGAATCCGGGACAGGGAAAATTCACCCCTCCACTTT. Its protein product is CAWRIRDRENSPLHF.

The CDR3 here is CASSQDGRVAGGPRETQYF. Written as DNA, the CDR3 is TGCGCCAGCAGCCAAGATGGGAGGGTGGCGGGAGGGCCTAGAGAGACCCAGTACTTC. The gene calls are TRBV4-3 and TRBJ2-5, with 9 bases lining up with TRBD2. Trimming took 0 bases from V and 4 from J; bases not matched to a gene: 15. The CDR3 covers 19 residues. Germline-derived CDR1 and CDR2 are LGHNA and YSLEER.

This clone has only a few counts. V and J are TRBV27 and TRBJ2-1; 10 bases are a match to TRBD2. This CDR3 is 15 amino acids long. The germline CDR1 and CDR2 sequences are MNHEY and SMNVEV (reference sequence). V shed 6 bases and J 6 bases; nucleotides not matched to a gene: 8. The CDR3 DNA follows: TGTGCCAGCAGCCCGGGGGCTAGCGGGAGCAATGAGCAGTTCTTC. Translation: CASSPGASGSNEQFF.

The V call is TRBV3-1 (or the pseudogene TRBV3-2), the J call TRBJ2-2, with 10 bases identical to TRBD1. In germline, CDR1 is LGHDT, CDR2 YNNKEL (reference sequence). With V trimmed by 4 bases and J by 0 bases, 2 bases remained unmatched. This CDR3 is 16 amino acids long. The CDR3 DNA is TGTGCCAGCAGCCGCGACAGGGGGCCGAACACCGGGGAGCTGTTTTTT. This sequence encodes CASSRDRGPNTGELFF.

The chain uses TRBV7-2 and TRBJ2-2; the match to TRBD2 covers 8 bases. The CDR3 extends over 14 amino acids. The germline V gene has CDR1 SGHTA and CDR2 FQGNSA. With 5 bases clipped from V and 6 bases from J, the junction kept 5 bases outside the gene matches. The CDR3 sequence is CASSAPGGPGELFF. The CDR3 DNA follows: TGTGCCAGCAGCGCCCCGGGGGGGCCCGGGGAGCTGTTTTTT.

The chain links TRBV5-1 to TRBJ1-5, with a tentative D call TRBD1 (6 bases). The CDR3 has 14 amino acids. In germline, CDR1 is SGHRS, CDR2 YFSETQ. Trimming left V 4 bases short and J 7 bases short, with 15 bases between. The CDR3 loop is CASSVMTGEQPQHF. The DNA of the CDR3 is TGCGCCAGCAGCGTGATGACAGGTGAGCAGCCCCAGCATTTT.

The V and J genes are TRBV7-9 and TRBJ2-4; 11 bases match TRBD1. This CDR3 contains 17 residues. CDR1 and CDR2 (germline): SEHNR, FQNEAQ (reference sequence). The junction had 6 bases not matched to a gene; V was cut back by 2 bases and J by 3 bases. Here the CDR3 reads CASSLLSGTGGKNIQYF. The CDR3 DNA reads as TGTGCCAGCAGCTTACTCAGCGGGACAGGGGGCAAAAACATTCAGTACTTC.

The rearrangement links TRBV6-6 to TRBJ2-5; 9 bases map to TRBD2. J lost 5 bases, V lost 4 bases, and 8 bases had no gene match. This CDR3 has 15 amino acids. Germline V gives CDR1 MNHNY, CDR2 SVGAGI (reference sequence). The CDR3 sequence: CASSSPAGGGETQYF. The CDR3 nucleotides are TGTGCCAGCAGTTCCCCAGCGGGAGGTGGGGAGACCCAGTACTTC.

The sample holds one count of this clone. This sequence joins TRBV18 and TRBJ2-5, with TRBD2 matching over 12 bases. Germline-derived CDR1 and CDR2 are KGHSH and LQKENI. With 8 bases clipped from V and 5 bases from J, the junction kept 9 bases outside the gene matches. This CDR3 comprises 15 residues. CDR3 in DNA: TGTGCCAGCACACGAGGCACTAGCGGGAGGGAGACCCAGTACTTC. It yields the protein CASTRGTSGRETQYF.

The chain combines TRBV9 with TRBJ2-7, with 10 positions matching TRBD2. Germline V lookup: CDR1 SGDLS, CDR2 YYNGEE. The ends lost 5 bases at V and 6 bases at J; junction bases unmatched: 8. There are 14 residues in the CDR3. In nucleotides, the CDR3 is TGTGCCAGCAGAGTGAGCGGGAGGGCTAGCGAGCAGTACGTC. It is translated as CASRVSGRASEQYV.

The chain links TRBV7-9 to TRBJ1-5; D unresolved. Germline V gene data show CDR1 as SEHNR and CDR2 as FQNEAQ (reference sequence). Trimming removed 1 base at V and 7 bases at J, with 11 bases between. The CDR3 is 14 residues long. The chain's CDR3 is CASSLGGLEQPQHF. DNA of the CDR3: TGTGCCAGCAGCTTAGGAGGGCTGGAGCAGCCCCAGCATTTT.

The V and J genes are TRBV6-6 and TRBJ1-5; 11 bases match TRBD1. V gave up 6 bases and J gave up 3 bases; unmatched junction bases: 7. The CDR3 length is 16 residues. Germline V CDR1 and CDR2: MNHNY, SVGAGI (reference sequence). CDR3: CASSPGQGAINQPQHF. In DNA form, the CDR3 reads TGTGCCAGCAGCCCCGGACAGGGGGCTATCAATCAGCCCCAGCATTTT.

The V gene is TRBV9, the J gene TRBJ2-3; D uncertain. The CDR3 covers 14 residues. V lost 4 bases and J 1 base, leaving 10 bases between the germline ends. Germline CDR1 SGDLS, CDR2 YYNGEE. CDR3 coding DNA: TGTGCCAGCAGCCCCTACTCGGGCACAGATACGCAGTATTTT. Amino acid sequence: CASSPYSGTDTQYF.

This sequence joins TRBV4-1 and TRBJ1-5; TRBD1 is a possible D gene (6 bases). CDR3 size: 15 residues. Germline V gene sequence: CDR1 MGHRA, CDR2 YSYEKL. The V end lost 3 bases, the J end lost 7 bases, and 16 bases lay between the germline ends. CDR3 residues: CASSQTDSAKQPQHF. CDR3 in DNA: TGCGCCAGCAGCCAGACGGACAGTGCCAAGCAGCCCCAGCATTTT.

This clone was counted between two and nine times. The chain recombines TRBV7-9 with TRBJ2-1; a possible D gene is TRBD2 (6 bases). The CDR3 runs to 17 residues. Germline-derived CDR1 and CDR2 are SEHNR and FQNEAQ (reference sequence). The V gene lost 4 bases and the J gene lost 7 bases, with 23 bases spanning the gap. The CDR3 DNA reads TGTGCCAGCAGCTATTCAGCAGACTCCAGTGGGGGGAATGAGCAGTTCTTC. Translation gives CASSYSADSSGGNEQFF.